One sample yielded the 15 T cell receptor beta chains listed below, sequenced in a study of blood T cell repertoires in COVID-19. Data came from immunoSEQ multiplex PCR; TCRdb stores just in-frame clones and leaves some out. The table lists 200,000 to 250,000 clones, about nine tenths of them singletons. The sequencing sample was made of PBMCs or T cells enriched from blood (not recorded which). The receptors derive from a young man with acute COVID-19.

This clone was picked up one time. The rearrangement joins TRBV3-1 (or the pseudogene TRBV3-2) to TRBJ1-4, with no clear D. The CDR3 has 12 amino acids. V lost 3 bases and J lost 4, with 3 bases in between. Per germline, CDR1 LGHDT and CDR2 YNNKEL (reference sequence). This CDR3 reads CASSHNNEKLFF. CDR3 coding DNA: TGTGCCAGCAGCCATAATAATGAAAAACTGTTTTTT.

The V call is TRBV11-2, the J call TRBJ1-5; D not certain. This CDR3 is built from 13 residues. Germline-derived CDR1 and CDR2 are SGHAT and FQNNGV. Trimming took off 2 bases at V and 8 bases at J, with 10 bases between the two ends. The DNA for the CDR3 is TGTGCCAGCAGCTTAACCGGGGAGAAGCCCCAGCATTTT. It yields the protein CASSLTGEKPQHF.

The rearrangement uses TRBV4-2 and TRBJ2-5, with 9 bases that match TRBD1. CDR3 length equals 15 residues. Trimming cost V 3 bases and J 7 bases; bases outside gene matches: 9. Germline CDR1 is LGHNA and CDR2 is YNFKEQ. In nucleotides, the CDR3 is TGTGCCAGCAGCCAGGACAGGGGTTCACGAGGGACCCAGTACTTC. It codes for CASSQDRGSRGTQYF.

The V call is TRBV14, the J call TRBJ2-7; D may be TRBD2 (6 bases). The CDR3 extends over 12 amino acids. Between the trimmed V and J ends, which lost 4 bases and 7 bases, there was a span of 11 bases. The germline CDR1 and CDR2 sequences are SGHDN and FVKESK. CDR3 coding DNA: TGTGCCAGCAGCCCTAGGAGCGGGGAGCAGTACTTC. Its translation is CASSPRSGEQYF.

The chain employs TRBV3-1 (or the pseudogene TRBV3-2) and TRBJ1-3, with D perhaps TRBD1 (6 bases). The CDR3 is made up of 16 amino acids. Germline assignment: CDR1 LGHDT and CDR2 YNNKEL (reference sequence). V shed 4 bases and J shed 4 bases, with 17 bases lying between them. This chain's CDR3 is CASSPTGPTGGNTIYF. The DNA of the CDR3 is TGTGCCAGCAGCCCAACAGGGCCAACTGGGGGAAACACCATATATTTT.

This clone was observed once. This chain uses TRBV3-1 (or the pseudogene TRBV3-2) with TRBJ2-1, with 14 bases that match TRBD2. The V and J ends lost 5 bases and 7 bases, in that order; junction bases with no gene match: 4. There are 15 residues in the CDR3. Germline CDR1 and CDR2: LGHDT and YNNKEL (reference sequence). CDR3 in amino acids: CASSVTSGGGNEQFF. In nucleotides, the CDR3 is TGTGCCAGCAGCGTGACTAGCGGGGGGGGAAATGAGCAGTTCTTC.

This rearrangement joins TRBV5-6 to TRBJ1-1; the D is unclear. In germline, CDR1 is SGHDT, CDR2 YYEEEE. This CDR3 is 14 amino acids long. V lost 3 bases to trimming and J lost 1 base, with 10 bases between them. CDR3 in amino acids: CASSSPGRNTEAFF. The CDR3 nucleotides read TGTGCCAGCAGCTCGCCGGGGAGGAACACTGAAGCTTTCTTT.

This rearrangement joins TRBV5-4 to TRBJ2-3; a possible D gene is TRBD2 (6 bases). Trimming shortened V by 1 base and J by 6 bases, and 9 bases separated the two germline ends. Germline CDR1 is SGHNT and CDR2 is YYREEE (reference sequence). The CDR3 totals 13 residues. CDR3 bases: TGTGCCAGCAGCTTGCTAGGGAGGGATACGCAGTATTTT. Its protein product is CASSLLGRDTQYF.

The chain couples TRBV28 to TRBJ1-6, with 8 bases matching TRBD1. The germline V gene has CDR1 MDHEN and CDR2 SYDVKM. The ends lost 6 bases at V and 6 bases at J; junction bases unmatched: 10. CDR3 length: 16 amino acids. As DNA, the CDR3 is TGTGCCAGCAGAAGCTCCGGGACAGGAACTAATTCACCCCTCCACTTT. This translates into CASRSSGTGTNSPLHF.

The chain has TRBV29-1 and TRBJ2-7, with 9 bases fitting TRBD1. V was clipped by 5 bases and J by 2 bases; unmatched bases: 19. The CDR3 has 18 residues. In germline, CDR1 is SQVTM, CDR2 ANQGSEA. The CDR3 loop is CSVLPVPPQGAVAYEQYF. CDR3 coding DNA: TGCAGCGTTCTTCCGGTTCCCCCACAGGGGGCTGTAGCCTACGAGCAGTACTTC.

The V and J genes are TRBV18 and TRBJ1-1, with D tentatively TRBD1 (5 bases). V was clipped by 6 bases and J by 7 bases, with 18 bases between them. The CDR3 extends over 14 amino acids. Germline CDR1 KGHSH, CDR2 LQKENI. CDR3 protein: CASSPSTGDFEAFF. CDR3 nucleotides: TGTGCCAGCTCCCCAAGTACAGGAGACTTTGAAGCTTTCTTT.

The chain joins TRBV19 to TRBJ1-2, with TRBD1 matching over 7 bases. Germline-derived CDR1 and CDR2 are LNHDA and SQIVND (reference sequence). Trimming at V came to 6 bases and at J to 4 bases, leaving 5 bases not matched to a gene. The CDR3 runs 13 residues. The CDR3 region has the DNA TGTGCCAGTAGACCGGACAGGATCTATGGCTACACCTTC. This sequence encodes CASRPDRIYGYTF.

The V gene is TRBV29-1, the J gene TRBJ1-2; D is perhaps TRBD1 (6 bases). V dropped 1 base and J dropped 3 bases, with 15 bases sitting between them. CDR3 length: 15 amino acids. Germline V gene data show CDR1 as SQVTM and CDR2 as ANQGSEA. In DNA, the CDR3 is TGCAGCGTTGAAGTGACAGGTCCAGCTGACTATGGCTACACCTTC. As protein: CSVEVTGPADYGYTF.

The chain couples TRBV3-1 (or the pseudogene TRBV3-2) to TRBJ1-2; 7 bases align to TRBD1. This CDR3 contains 14 residues. The junction had 11 bases not matched to a gene; V was cut back by 8 bases and J by 5 bases. Germline CDR1 and CDR2: LGHDT and YNNKEL (reference sequence). CDR3 nucleotides: TGTGCCAGCGGCACTCCCGGGACAGCTTATGGCTACACCTTC. This translates into CASGTPGTAYGYTF.

J is TRBJ1-1 and V is TRBV6-4; D may be TRBD1 (5 bases). The CDR3 is 18 amino acids. Germline values: CDR1 MRHNA, CDR2 SNTAGT. The V and J ends lost 0 bases and 5 bases respectively, with 22 bases between them. For the CDR3, the DNA is TGTGCCAGCAGTGACTCGATGGGGGTAGAACACGGAGGGACTGAAGCTTTCTTT. It codes for CASSDSMGVEHGGTEAFF.